Listed here are 7 T cell receptor beta chains from one sample, sequenced in a study of Ad26.COV2.S vaccination and SARS-CoV-2 variants. The table came from immunoSEQ multiplex PCR; TCRdb's copy has only in-frame clones and leaves some out. Counted here are around 250,000 clones, around nine tenths occurring once; the ten biggest clones make up nearly 3%. Treatment reported: 15 to 20 received Ad26.COV2.S at low or high dose, single or two shots; 5 received placebo; per-sample allocation not given. All samples were drawn on day 63, counting from the first vaccine or placebo injection. Source: peripheral blood, taken in a trial of Ad26.COV2.S vaccine versus placebo. All receptors derive from a person aged 18-60 years who received the Ad26.COV2.S COVID-19 vaccine or a placebo.

The J gene is TRBJ1-4, the V gene TRBV9; D uncertain. This CDR3 has 15 amino acids. CDR1 SGDLS and CDR2 YYNGEE come from the germline V gene. Trimming left V 0 bases short and J 5 bases short, with 11 bases between. Here the CDR3 reads CASSVGVQSNEKLFF. Here the CDR3 DNA reads TGTGCCAGCAGCGTAGGGGTCCAGTCGAATGAAAAACTGTTTTTT.

V usage is TRBV6-6 and J usage is TRBJ2-1, with 10 positions matching TRBD2. The CDR3 runs 15 residues. Germline CDR1 is MNHNY and CDR2 is SVGAGI (reference sequence). Germline trimming cut 6 bases from V and 6 bases from J; bases unmatched to any gene: 8. The CDR3 bases are TGTGCCAGCAGCGACCGGAGCGGGAGGGCCAATGAGCAGTTCTTC. Its translation is CASSDRSGRANEQFF.

CDR3 sequence reads: CASRTSGSSNEQFF. CDR3 coding DNA: TGTGCCAGCAGGACTAGCGGGAGTTCAAATGAGCAGTTCTTC. The chain couples TRBV2 to TRBJ2-1; 12 nucleotides line up with TRBD2. The CDR3 consists of 14 residues. Germline CDR1 SNHLY, CDR2 FYNNEI. After removal of 6 bases from V and 7 bases from J, the junction contained 4 bases not matched to a gene.

This chain links TRBV12-5 with TRBJ2-3; D possibly uses TRBD1 or TRBD2 (6 bases each). The CDR3 consists of 15 residues. With 3 bases removed from V and 6 bases from J, the gap between germline ends came to 16 bases. Germline loops: CDR1 LGHNT, CDR2 FRNRAP. The CDR3 DNA is TGTGCTAGTGGTTTCCATACTCGGGGGCTCGATACGCAGTATTTT. This encodes CASGFHTRGLDTQYF. Full variable domain (missing parts from reference TRBV12-5 and TRBJ2-3): DARVTQTPRHKVTEMGQEVTMRCQPILGHNTVFWYRQTMMQGLELLAYFRNRAPLDDSGMPKDRFSAEMPDATLATLKIQPSEPRDSAVYFCASGFHTRGLDTQYFGPGTRLTVL.

The chain links TRBV3-1 (or the pseudogene TRBV3-2) to TRBJ2-7; TRBD2 matches 7 bases. CDR3 length equals 14 residues. CDR1 is LGHDT and CDR2 is YNNKEL in the germline V gene (reference sequence). V was clipped by 5 bases and J by 7 bases; unmatched bases: 11. CDR3 sequence reads: CASSASGLGREQYF. The CDR3 nucleotides read TGTGCCAGCAGCGCCTCCGGACTAGGTAGGGAGCAGTACTTC.

This chain uses TRBV24-1 with TRBJ2-5, with TRBD2 identical over 16 bases. V was clipped by 3 bases and J by 5 bases; unmatched bases: 5. Germline V gene sequence: CDR1 KGHDR, CDR2 SFDVKD. The CDR3 has 17 amino acids. CDR3 in DNA: TGTGCCACCAGTGATCGGGGACTAGCGGGAGGGGTCGAGACCCAGTACTTC. Protein product: CATSDRGLAGGVETQYF.

The rearrangement uses TRBV4-3 and TRBJ1-2, with 7 bases that match TRBD1. Trimming cost V 4 bases and J 4 bases; bases outside gene matches: 6. Germline V gives CDR1 LGHNA, CDR2 YSLEER. This CDR3 has 14 residues. CDR3 sequence reads: CASSRARDSYGYTF. For the CDR3, the DNA is TGCGCCAGCAGCCGGGCCAGGGACAGCTATGGCTACACCTTC.